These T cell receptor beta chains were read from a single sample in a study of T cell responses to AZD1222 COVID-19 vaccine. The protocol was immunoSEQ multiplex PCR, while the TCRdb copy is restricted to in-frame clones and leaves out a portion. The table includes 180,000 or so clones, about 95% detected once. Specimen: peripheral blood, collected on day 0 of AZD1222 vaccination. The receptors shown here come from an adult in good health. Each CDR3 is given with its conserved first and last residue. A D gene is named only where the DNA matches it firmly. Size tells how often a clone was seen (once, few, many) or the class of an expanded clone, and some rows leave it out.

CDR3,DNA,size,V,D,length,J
CASSLRGGNRYEQYF,TGTGCCAGCAGTTTAAGGGGCGGGAACCGCTACGAGCAGTACTTC,.,TRBV27,.,15,TRBJ2-7
CASTGTGSNQPQHF,TGTGCCAGCACCGGAACAGGGAGCAATCAGCCCCAGCATTTT,.,TRBV7-2,.,14,TRBJ1-5
CAWSPGTGSREPQHF,TGTGCCTGGTCTCCCGGGACAGGCTCCCGGGAGCCCCAGCATTTT,.,TRBV30,TRBD1,15,TRBJ1-5
CASRRGGDEQFF,TGTGCCAGCAGGAGGGGAGGGGATGAGCAGTTCTTC,once,TRBV2,TRBD2,12,TRBJ2-1
CAWSQGDQPQHF,TGTGCCTGGAGTCAAGGGGATCAGCCCCAGCATTTT,.,TRBV30,.,12,TRBJ1-5
CASSPDRRAGRFDGYTF,TGTGCCAGCAGCCCAGATCGGAGAGCAGGTCGATTCGATGGCTACACCTTC,.,TRBV7-9,.,17,TRBJ1-2
CSARTYGYTF,TGCAGTGCTAGAACATATGGCTACACCTTC,.,TRBV20-1,.,10,TRBJ1-2
CASAPERREKLFF,TGTGCCAGCGCACCGGAACGACGGGAAAAACTGTTTTTT,.,TRBV2,.,13,TRBJ1-4
CASRYRVSYGYTF,TGTGCCAGCAGGTACAGGGTCAGCTATGGCTACACCTTC,.,TRBV12-3/TRBV12-4,.,13,TRBJ1-2
CASRLAGGPYNEQFF,TGTGCCAGCCGACTAGCGGGAGGACCCTACAATGAGCAGTTCTTC,.,TRBV10-3,TRBD2,15,TRBJ2-1
CASSLDPQRDGELFF,TGTGCCAGCAGCTTGGACCCGCAAAGGGACGGGGAGCTGTTTTTT,.,TRBV5-5,.,15,TRBJ2-2
CASSDVGPREKLFF,TGTGCCAGCAGTGATGTAGGTCCAAGGGAAAAACTGTTTTTT,.,TRBV6-1,.,14,TRBJ1-4
CASSLPGRQETQYF,TGTGCCAGCAGTTTACCCGGGCGCCAAGAGACCCAGTACTTC,.,TRBV28,.,14,TRBJ2-5
CAWTVGAYNSPLHF,TGTGCCTGGACTGTAGGCGCCTATAATTCACCCCTCCACTTT,.,TRBV30,.,14,TRBJ1-6
CASSLAGQGREPQHF,TGTGCCAGCAGCTTGGCTGGGCAGGGAAGGGAGCCCCAGCATTTT,.,TRBV5-6,.,15,TRBJ1-5
CASSELALAGTDTQYF,TGCGCCAGCAGTGAGTTAGCGTTAGCGGGCACAGATACGCAGTATTTT,.,TRBV10-2,.,16,TRBJ2-3
CASSPPEGAGNTIYF,TGTGCCAGCAGTCCCCCCGAGGGGGCGGGAAACACCATATATTTT,.,TRBV28,TRBD1,15,TRBJ1-3
CASSLVGSPLHF,TGTGCCAGCAGTTTGGTGGGTTCACCCCTCCACTTT,.,TRBV12-3/TRBV12-4,.,12,TRBJ1-6